Following are 23 T cell receptor beta chains from one sample sequenced in a study of CD8+CD57+ T cells in acquired aplastic anemia. Genomic DNA constituted the template upon which TCR beta VDJ and CDR3 profiling was performed. TCRdb re-called the reads through MiXCR, storing one row per CDR3 protein. Of about 20,000 distinct CDR3 sequences in the sample, 40% were seen once. Patients chosen for sequencing had CD8+CD57+ cells that had expanded, as shown by flow cytometry. Their recognized antigens are unknown. Study results and caveats: Total CD4+ and CD8+ pools in patients were more diverse than the CD8+CD57+ cells of those patients.

The sample consisted of CD8+CD57+ T cells sorted from PBMCs. Subset reported: bead-enriched CD8+CD57+ effector memory T cells from SAA patients. These receptors were collected from a human donor with aplastic anemia.

The chain has TRBV6-1 and TRBJ2-7; 9 bases align to TRBD1. V was pared by 1 base and J by 1 base, with 2 bases of the junction left unmatched. CDR1 MNHNS and CDR2 SASEGT come from the germline V gene. CDR3 length: 15 residues. The chain's CDR3 is CASSEGGTGSYEQYF. Written as DNA, the CDR3 is TGTGCCAGCAGTGAAGGGGGGACAGGGTCCTACGAGCAGTACTTC.

The V and J genes are TRBV7-9 and TRBJ1-3; the D gene is possibly TRBD1 (5 bases). The germline gives CDR1 SEHNR, CDR2 FQNEAQ (reference sequence). This CDR3 is built from 14 residues. V lost 4 bases, J lost 4 bases, and 11 bases lay in between. The CDR3 protein is CASSSSGYGNTIYF. CDR3 nucleotide sequence: TGTGCCAGCAGCTCCTCAGGGTACGGAAACACCATATATTTT.

This clonotype was seen just once. The CDR3 DNA is TGCGCCAGCAGCCAAATCGCGGGACTAGCGGGAGGGCCTGGGCCAGATACGCAGTTCTTC. It specifies CASSQIAGLAGGPGPDTQFF. The rearrangement uses TRBV4-1 and TRBJ2-1; the match to TRBD2 covers 16 bases. CDR3 length equals 20 residues. Germline CDR1 reads MGHRA; CDR2 reads YSYEKL. Unmatched junction bases numbered 19, after V lost 2 bases and J lost 12 bases.

The chain's CDR3 is CATSREGFRSSYEQYF. In DNA form, the CDR3 reads TGTGCCACCAGCAGAGAAGGGTTTCGGAGCTCCTACGAGCAGTACTTC. The chain has TRBV15 and TRBJ2-7; D is unclear. Trimming cost V 0 bases and J 0 bases, with 12 bases left between them. Germline V gene lookup returns CDR1 LNHNV and CDR2 YYDKDF (reference sequence). CDR3 size: 16 residues. Based on the CDR3 plus reference TRBV15 and TRBJ2-7, the full variable domain is DAMVIQNPRYQVTQFGKPVTLSCSQTLNHNVMYWYQQKSSQAPKLLFHYYDKDFNNEADTPDNFQSRRPNTSFCFLDIRSPGLGDTAMYLCATSREGFRSSYEQYFGPGTRLTVT.

This clonotype was seen a handful of times. This chain links TRBV2 with TRBJ1-6; 7 bases match TRBD1. The CDR3 totals 14 residues. In germline, CDR1 is SNHLY, CDR2 FYNNEI. J gave up 8 bases and V 6 bases, and 7 bases lay outside the gene matches. The CDR3: CASRETGRDSPLHF. Here the CDR3 DNA reads TGTGCCAGCAGGGAGACAGGGAGGGATTCACCCCTCCACTTT.

In the case of this clonotype: The junction differs from germline at one of its ends, possibly a read error. CDR3 sequence reads: CAGSLELTGERDQPQHF. As DNA, the CDR3 is TGTGCCGGCAGCTTAGAATTGACAGGGGAGAGGGATCAGCCCCAGCACTTT. The V call is TRBV11-2, the J call TRBJ1-5, with TRBD1 matching 8 bases. The CDR3 length is 17 residues. Germline CDR1 and CDR2: SGHAT and FQNNGV.

This clonotype showed up many times. The chain couples TRBV20-1 to TRBJ1-6; D is unresolved. The V and J ends lost 3 bases and 5 bases respectively, with 8 bases between them. The CDR3 runs to 13 residues. CDR1 and CDR2 (germline): DFQATT, SNEGSKA (reference sequence). The DNA of the CDR3 is TGCAGTGCTAGGGGAACAGATAATTCACCCCTCCACTTT. Translation gives CSARGTDNSPLHF.

The V and J genes are TRBV20-1 and TRBJ1-5; TRBD1 might be the D (6 bases). The CDR3 covers 13 residues. Germline-derived CDR1 and CDR2 are DFQATT and SNEGSKA (reference sequence). Trimming removed 5 bases from V and 5 bases from J, with 13 bases in between. The chain's CDR3 is CSAEDSPHQPQHF. DNA of the CDR3: TGCAGTGCTGAGGACAGTCCCCATCAGCCCCAGCATTTT.

In this sample, this clonotype turned up many times. The chain combines TRBV3-1 with TRBJ2-2; 11 nucleotides line up with TRBD2. The CDR3 runs 16 residues. Germline V gene data show CDR1 as LGHDT and CDR2 as YNNKEL (reference sequence). With 3 bases clipped from V and 0 bases from J, the junction kept 0 bases outside the gene matches. The CDR3 coding sequence is TGTGCCAGCAGCCAGACTAGCGGGGCGAACACCGGGGAGCTGTTTTTT. This sequence encodes CASSQTSGANTGELFF.

In its sample, this clonotype was seen a few times. The chain couples TRBV20-1 to TRBJ2-1; a weak D match, TRBD2 (6 bases). Germline CDR1 reads DFQATT; CDR2 reads SNEGSKA (reference sequence). Between the trimmed V and J ends, which lost 7 bases and 3 bases, there was a span of 16 bases. The CDR3 is 14 residues long. CDR3 sequence reads: CSGRARGNYNEQFF. CDR3 DNA: TGCAGTGGACGGGCTCGCGGGAACTACAATGAGCAGTTCTTC.

The J gene is TRBJ2-7, the V gene TRBV28, with 12 positions matching TRBD2. CDR1 and CDR2 from the germline V gene are MDHEN and SYDVKM. J was trimmed by 0 bases and V by 2 bases; bases with no gene match: 8. The CDR3 has 18 residues. In DNA form, the CDR3 reads TGTGCCAGCAGTTTAGGGCTAGCGGGGGGGGCTAGCTCCTACGAGCAGTACTTC. Residues: CASSLGLAGGASSYEQYF.

This chain uses TRBV7-6 with TRBJ2-1; D remains unclear. The CDR3 runs 14 residues. Between the trimmed V and J ends, which lost 3 bases and 7 bases, there was a span of 13 bases. In germline, CDR1 is SGHVS, CDR2 FNYEAQ. In nucleotides, the CDR3 is TGTGCCAGCAGCTTGAAAGGCACGGTGAATGAGCAGTTCTTC. Its translation: CASSLKGTVNEQFF.

The CDR3 DNA follows: TGTGCCAGCAGCGAACGTGGATTAAGCCTTGGACTCTCTGGGGCCAACGTCCTGACTTTC. Amino acids: CASSERGLSLGLSGANVLTF. V gene TRBV9 combines with J gene TRBJ2-6; a possible D gene is TRBD2 (5 bases). Germline lookup yields CDR1 SGDLS and CDR2 YYNGEE. This CDR3 has 20 residues. V was trimmed by 3 bases and J by 0 bases, leaving 22 bases between them.

This clonotype has only a few counts. The chain combines TRBV7-9 with TRBJ2-1, with D possibly TRBD2 on 5 matching bases. The CDR3 sequence is 14 residues long. The germline V gene encodes CDR1 SEHNR and CDR2 FQNEAQ (reference sequence). V was pared by 2 bases and J by 2 bases, with 7 bases between. CDR3 in amino acids: CASSLQAAYNEQFF. CDR3 bases: TGTGCCAGCAGCTTACAAGCGGCCTACAATGAGCAGTTCTTC.

This chain uses TRBV10-3 with TRBJ2-3; 9 positions agree with TRBD2. The germline gives CDR1 ENHRY, CDR2 SYGVKD. This CDR3 has 16 amino acids. Germline trimming cut 4 bases from V and 6 bases from J; bases unmatched to any gene: 11. The CDR3 region has the DNA TGTGCCATCAGTGTTGATGCGGGAGGGCCCTATGATACGCAGTATTTT. Encoded protein: CAISVDAGGPYDTQYF.

This chain links TRBV29-1 with TRBJ2-5; D tentatively reads TRBD1 or TRBD2 (6 bases each). With 1 base removed from V and 4 bases from J, the gap between germline ends came to 13 bases. Germline V gives CDR1 SQVTM, CDR2 ANQGSEA. This CDR3 comprises 14 residues. The chain's CDR3 is CSVEVWGAGETQYF. The DNA for the CDR3 is TGCAGCGTTGAAGTTTGGGGGGCGGGAGAGACCCAGTACTTC.

This chain links TRBV7-9 with TRBJ2-7; 8 bases fit TRBD1. The germline CDR1 and CDR2 sequences are SEHNR and FQNEAQ (reference sequence). CDR3 size: 15 residues. V trimming: 5 bases; J trimming: 5 bases; junction bases outside the gene matches: 11. For the CDR3, the DNA is TGTGCCAGCAGCACCAGGCAGGGGGCTAGGGACGAGCAGTACTTC. Translated, it gives CASSTRQGARDEQYF.

The table lists this clonotype with a few counts. The rearrangement joins TRBV5-1 to TRBJ1-5; D uncertain. From germline, CDR1 is SGHRS and CDR2 YFSETQ. Trimming left V 1 base short and J 7 bases short, with 12 bases between. The CDR3 contains 14 residues. The CDR3 DNA follows: TGCGCCAGCAGCTTGCATCCTTTAGGGCAGCCCCAGCATTTT. It specifies CASSLHPLGQPQHF.

The chain is built from TRBV7-6 and TRBJ1-1, with unresolved D. Germline V gene lookup returns CDR1 SGHVS and CDR2 FNYEAQ. CDR3 length: 13 amino acids. V lost 4 bases and J lost 3, with 9 bases in between. CDR3 sequence: CASSSLGDTEAFF. The CDR3, as DNA: TGTGCCAGCAGCTCCCTCGGGGACACTGAAGCTTTCTTT.

This clonotype was seen repeatedly, ten times or more. This sequence joins TRBV2 and TRBJ2-1, with no clear D. CDR1 is SNHLY and CDR2 is FYNNEI in the germline V gene. Between the trimmed V and J ends, which lost 7 bases and 10 bases, there was a span of 14 bases. The CDR3 loop spans 12 amino acids. The CDR3 DNA reads TGTGCCAGCAACGCTAGAGCGCCAGAGCAGTTCTTC. This codes for CASNARAPEQFF.

In DNA form, the CDR3 reads TGTGCCAGCAGCCCTAGGGTGTCCAGGGACACTGAAGCTTTCTTT. This sequence encodes CASSPRVSRDTEAFF. The chain couples TRBV9 to TRBJ1-1; a weak D match, TRBD1 (5 bases). V lost 4 bases to trimming and J lost 3 bases, with 16 bases between them. CDR1 is SGDLS, CDR2 YYNGEE, per germline. There are 15 residues in the CDR3.

V gene TRBV5-1 combines with J gene TRBJ1-2; perhaps TRBD1 as D (6 bases). The CDR3 length is 12 residues. V lost 2 bases, J lost 4 bases, and 6 bases lay in between. Germline V CDR1 and CDR2: SGHRS, YFSETQ. The CDR3 DNA reads TGCGCCAGCAGCTTACAGGGCTATGGCTACACCTTC. It codes for CASSLQGYGYTF.

V is TRBV5-5 and J is TRBJ2-3; TRBD2 matches 11 bases. This CDR3 is 14 amino acids long. CDR1 and CDR2 (germline): SGHKS, YYEKEE (reference sequence). V was pared by 4 bases and J by 6 bases, with 4 bases of the junction left unmatched. For the CDR3, the DNA is TGTGCCAGCAGCCATCTAGCGGGAGGTGATACGCAGTATTTT. This sequence encodes CASSHLAGGDTQYF. Variable domain in full (rest from reference TRBV5-5 and TRBJ2-3): DAGVTQSPTHLIKTRGQQVTLRCSPISGHKSVSWYQQVLGQGPQFIFQYYEKEERGRGNFPDRFSARQFPNYSSELNVNALLLGDSALYLCASSHLAGGDTQYFGPGTRLTVL.